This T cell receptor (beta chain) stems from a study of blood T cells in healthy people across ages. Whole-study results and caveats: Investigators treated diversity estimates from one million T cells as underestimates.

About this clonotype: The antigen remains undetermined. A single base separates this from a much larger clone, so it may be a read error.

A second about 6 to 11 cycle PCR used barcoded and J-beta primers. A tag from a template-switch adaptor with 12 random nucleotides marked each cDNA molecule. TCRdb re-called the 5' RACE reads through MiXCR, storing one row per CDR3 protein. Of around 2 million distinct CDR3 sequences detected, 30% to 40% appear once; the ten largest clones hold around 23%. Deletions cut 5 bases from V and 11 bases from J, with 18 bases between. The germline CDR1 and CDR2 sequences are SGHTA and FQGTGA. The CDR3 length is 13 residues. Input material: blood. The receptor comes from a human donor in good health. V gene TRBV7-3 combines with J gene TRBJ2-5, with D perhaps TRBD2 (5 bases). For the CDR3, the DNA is TGTGCCAGCAGCGCCTTAGCGTCCAATGAGCAGTACTTC. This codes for CASSALASNEQYF. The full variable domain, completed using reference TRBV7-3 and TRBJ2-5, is GAGVSQTPSNKVTEKGKYVELRCDPISGHTALYWYRQSLGQGPEFLIYFQGTGAADDSGLPNDRFFAVRPEGSVSTLKIQRTERGDSAVYLCASSALASNEQYFGPGTRLLVL.